Listed below are T cell receptor beta chains from one sample, sequenced in a study of blood T cells in healthy people across ages. One entry per CDR3 protein results from TCRdb running MiXCR on the 5' RACE reads. The table includes some 890,000 distinct CDR3 sequences, 25% to 35% detected once. The data were also submitted as part of a second study, on T cells of mothers and their children.

Sequencing was performed on blood. These receptors were obtained from a middle-aged woman in good health. Both conserved end residues are part of each CDR3. A D gene is named only where the DNA matches it firmly. A clone size is listed for some rows: how often the clone was seen (once, few, many), or a class if it is expanded.

>TRBJ2-5|TRBV5-1|13|few|-
TGCGCCAGCAGCTCGGAGGCCCTAGTTTCCCAGTACTTC
CASSSEALVSQYF
>TRBJ2-7|TRBV3-1|13|-|-
TGTGCCAGCAGCCAGAGGGCTGAAAACGAGCAGTACTTC
CASSQRAENEQYF
>TRBJ2-7|TRBV6-5|15|few|-
TGTGCCAGCAGTTACTCGAACCCTACATCCTACGAGCAGTACTTC
CASSYSNPTSYEQYF
>TRBJ2-5|TRBV7-2|12|many|-
TGTGCCAGCAGCTTAGTTAGAGAGACCCAGTACTTC
CASSLVRETQYF
>TRBJ2-1|TRBV28|15|-|-
TGTGCCAGCACCCCATGGGGGACCGCGCGAGGGGAGCAGTTCTTC
CASTPWGTARGEQFF
>TRBJ2-7|TRBV5-1|13|-|-
TGCACCAGCAGCTTCAACCTCGGTTACGAGCAGTACTTC
CTSSFNLGYEQYF
>TRBJ2-7|TRBV20-1|14|many|-
TGCAGTGCTCAGCGGCGGCAAGGAAGGTTGGAGCAGTACTTC
CSAQRRQGRLEQYF
>TRBJ2-5|TRBV12-1|9|-|-
TGTGCCGGACGGGAGACCCAGTACTTC
CAGRETQYF
>TRBJ2-4|TRBV11-3|15|few|TRBD2
TGTGCCAGCAGCCCCCCGGGAGGGCCAGCGAACATTCAGTACTTC
CASSPPGGPANIQYF
>TRBJ2-7|TRBV28|13|-|TRBD1
TGTGCCAGCAGTATTGACAGGGGCAACGAGCAGTACTTC
CASSIDRGNEQYF
>TRBJ1-1|TRBV27|15|-|-
TGTGCCAGCAGTCCCGGGACGGTCATGAACACTGAAGCTTTCTTT
CASSPGTVMNTEAFF
>TRBJ2-7|TRBV20-1|13|many|TRBD2
TGCAGTGCTAAGGGGACTAGATCCTACGAGCAGTACTTC
CSAKGTRSYEQYF
>TRBJ1-2|TRBV4-3|15|many|-
TGCGCCAGCAGCCACTCCGGGACGGAGTCGGATGGCTACACCTTC
CASSHSGTESDGYTF
>TRBJ2-4|TRBV7-9|15|-|-
TGTGCCAGCAGCTCTTATAGGGCCCATCACAATGAGCAGTACTTC
CASSSYRAHHNEQYF
>TRBJ2-1|TRBV7-6|21|few|-
TGTGCCAGCAGCTCTGTCCGGGGAAGGGGGGCAGAGACCCAAGGATGGAATGAGCAGTTCTTC
CASSSVRGRGAETQGWNEQFF
>TRBJ2-5|TRBV6-4|15|many|TRBD1
TGTGCCAGCAGTGTCCCGGACAGGCACCAAGAGACCCAGTACTTC
CASSVPDRHQETQYF
>TRBJ2-2|TRBV28|16|many|TRBD1
TGTGCCAGCAGTCCCTCGGGGCAGGGGGCAGGCGGGGAGCTGTTTTTT
CASSPSGQGAGGELFF
>TRBJ2-1|TRBV27|14|-|-
TGTGCCCGCCTTACAAGGATGGGGTCTGGGGAGCAGTTCTTC
CARLTRMGSGEQFF
>TRBJ2-1|TRBV3-1|11|few|-
TGTGCCAGCAGCCAAGGGCCACAGTCGTTCTTC
CASSQGPQSFF
>TRBJ2-1|TRBV2|15|-|-
TGTGCCAGCAGAGAGGCAGGGGGGGCATTTAATGAGCAGTTCTTC
CASREAGGAFNEQFF
>TRBJ1-2|TRBV4-1|16|many|-
TGCGCCAGCAGCCAAGAACCGACGGTGGGGAACTATGGCTACACCTTC
CASSQEPTVGNYGYTF
>TRBJ1-2|TRBV7-2|14|-|-
TGTGCCAGCAGCTCGCCGACAGACAACTATGGCTACACCTTC
CASSSPTDNYGYTF
>TRBJ1-2|TRBV11-1|14|many|TRBD1
TGTGCCAGCAGCCCATGGGGGACAGATGATGGCTACACCTTC
CASSPWGTDDGYTF
>TRBJ2-1|TRBV7-2|17|-|-
TGTGCCAGCAGCTTAGAGGCTCCGGTAGGCTCCTACAATGAGCAGTTCTTC
CASSLEAPVGSYNEQFF
>TRBJ2-7|TRBV20-1|13|many|TRBD1
TGCAGTGCTAGATGGACAGGGAACTACGAGCAGTACTTC
CSARWTGNYEQYF
>TRBJ2-2|TRBV3-1|14|few|-
TGTGCCAGCGGCGAAGGGGGACTTGCCGGGGAGCTGTTTTTT
CASGEGGLAGELFF
>TRBJ2-7|TRBV20-1|16|-|TRBD1
TGCAGTGCTAGGGACCCGGGACAGGGGCGATCCTACGAGCAGTACTTC
CSARDPGQGRSYEQYF
>TRBJ2-3|TRBV20-1|13|-|-
TGCAGTGCTAGAGAGTGGCGGCCAGATACGCAGTATTTT
CSAREWRPDTQYF
>TRBJ1-2|TRBV28|13|many|-
TGTGCCACCCAGGACAGCCCTAACTATGGCTACACCTTC
CATQDSPNYGYTF
>TRBJ1-6|TRBV12-3/TRBV12-4|13|-|TRBD1
TGTGCCAGCACGTGGACAGGGACTTCACCCCTCCACTTT
CASTWTGTSPLHF
>TRBJ2-7|TRBV20-1|13|many|-
TGCAGTGCCGACGGGGGCGGGTCCTACGAGCAGTACTTC
CSADGGGSYEQYF
>TRBJ2-3|TRBV30|12|-|-
TGTGCCTGGAGGCCTCCCGGAGATACGCAGTATTTT
CAWRPPGDTQYF
>TRBJ2-1|TRBV3-1|11|-|-
TGTGCCAGCAGCCATACAGAGACCCAGTTCTTC
CASSHTETQFF
>TRBJ2-2|TRBV5-1|15|-|-
TGCGCCAGCACCTCCTTGGGGTCGAACACCGGGGAGCTGTTTTTT
CASTSLGSNTGELFF